This TCR beta chain was retrieved from a study of CD8 T cells in ankylosing spondylitis. Findings and caveats of the study: Seemingly characteristic of ankylosing spondylitis blood was a TCR beta motif consisting of several highly homologous variants.

This clonotype appeared many times. Antigen unknown. TCRdb re-called the 5' RACE reads with MiXCR, one entry per CDR3 protein. The data hold more than 300,000 distinct CDR3 sequences, with less than 9.5% observed a single time. This CDR3 is 14 amino acids long. In germline, CDR1 is SGHDT, CDR2 YYEEEE. The junction had 4 bases not matched to a gene; V was cut back by 1 base and J by 4 bases. The TCR comes from a male donor with ankylosing spondylitis. The chain joins TRBV5-6 to TRBJ2-5, with 7 bases matching TRBD2. Sequences were obtained from blood, either unsorted or a sorted T cell fraction (not recorded which). The CDR3 reads CASSLFREGETQYF. The CDR3 DNA sequence: TGTGCCAGCAGCTTGTTCAGGGAGGGAGAGACCCAGTACTTC.